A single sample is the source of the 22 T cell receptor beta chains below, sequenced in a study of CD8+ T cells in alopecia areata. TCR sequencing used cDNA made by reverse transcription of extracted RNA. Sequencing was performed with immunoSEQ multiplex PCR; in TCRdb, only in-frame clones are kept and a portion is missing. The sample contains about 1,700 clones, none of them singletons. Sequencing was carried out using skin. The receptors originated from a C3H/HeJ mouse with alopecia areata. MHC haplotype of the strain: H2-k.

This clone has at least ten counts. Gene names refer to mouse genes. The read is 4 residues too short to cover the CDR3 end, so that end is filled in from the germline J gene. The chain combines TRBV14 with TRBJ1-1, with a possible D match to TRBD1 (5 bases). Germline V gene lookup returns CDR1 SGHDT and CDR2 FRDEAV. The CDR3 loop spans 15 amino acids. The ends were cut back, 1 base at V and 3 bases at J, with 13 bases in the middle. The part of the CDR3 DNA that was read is TGTGCCAGCAGTTTCGGCGGGGGGGGAGACACA. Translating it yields CASSFGGGGDT. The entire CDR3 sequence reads CASSFGGGGDTEVFF.

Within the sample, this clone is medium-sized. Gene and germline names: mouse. CDR3 DNA, as far as it was read: TGTGCCAGCAGTGGGGGGGGAAGGGAAGAC. It is translated as CASSGGGRED. The full CDR3 reads CASSGGGREDTQYF. This chain joins TRBV13-1 and TRBJ2-5; 7 bases are a match to TRBD2. The read ends 4 residues shy of where the CDR3 ends; the end is completed using the germline J gene. Germline CDR1 and CDR2: NSHNY and SYGAGN. This CDR3 spans 14 amino acids.

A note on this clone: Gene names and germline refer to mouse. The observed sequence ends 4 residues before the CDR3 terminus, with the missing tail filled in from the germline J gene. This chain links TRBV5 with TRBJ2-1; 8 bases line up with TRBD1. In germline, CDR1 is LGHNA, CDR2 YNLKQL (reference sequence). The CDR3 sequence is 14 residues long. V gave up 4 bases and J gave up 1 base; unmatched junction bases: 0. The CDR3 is CASSRQGNYAEQFF. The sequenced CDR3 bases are TGTGCCAGCAGCCGACAGGGGAACTATGCT.

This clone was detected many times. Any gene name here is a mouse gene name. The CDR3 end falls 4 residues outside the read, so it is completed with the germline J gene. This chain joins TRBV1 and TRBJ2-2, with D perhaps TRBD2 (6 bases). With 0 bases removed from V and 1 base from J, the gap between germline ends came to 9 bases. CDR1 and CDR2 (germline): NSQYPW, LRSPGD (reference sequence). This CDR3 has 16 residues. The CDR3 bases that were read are TGCACCTGCAGTGCAGATCCCTGGGGAAACACCGGG. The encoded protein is CTCSADPWGNTG. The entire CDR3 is CTCSADPWGNTGQLYF.

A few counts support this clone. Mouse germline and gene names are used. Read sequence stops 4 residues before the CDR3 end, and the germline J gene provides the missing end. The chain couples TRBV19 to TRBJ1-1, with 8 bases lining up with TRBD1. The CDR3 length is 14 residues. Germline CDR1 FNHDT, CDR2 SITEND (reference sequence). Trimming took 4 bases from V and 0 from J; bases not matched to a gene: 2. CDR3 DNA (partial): TGTGCCAGCAGTGTGGGACAGGCAAACACA. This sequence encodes CASSVGQANT. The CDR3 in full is CASSVGQANTEVFF. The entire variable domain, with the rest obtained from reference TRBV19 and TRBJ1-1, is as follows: GGIITQTPKFLIGQEGQKLTLKCQQNFNHDTMYWYRQDSGKGLRLIYYSITENDLQKGDLSEGYDASREKKSSFSLTVTSAQKNEMAVFLCASSVGQANTEVFFGKGTRLTVV.

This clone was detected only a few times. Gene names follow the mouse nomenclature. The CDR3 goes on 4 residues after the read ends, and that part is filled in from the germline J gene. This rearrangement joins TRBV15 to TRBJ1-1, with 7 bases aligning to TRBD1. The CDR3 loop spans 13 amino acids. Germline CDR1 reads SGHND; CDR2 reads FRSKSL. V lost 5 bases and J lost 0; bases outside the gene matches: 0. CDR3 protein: CASSTGANTEVFF. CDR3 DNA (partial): TGTGCCAGCAGTACAGGGGCAAACACA. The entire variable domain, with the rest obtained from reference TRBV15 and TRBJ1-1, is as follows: DAGVTQTPRHEVAEKGQTIILKCEPVSGHNDLFWYRQTKIQGLELLSYFRSKSLMEDGGAFKDRFKAEMLNSSFSTLKIQPTEPKDSAVYLCASSTGANTEVFFGKGTRLTVV.

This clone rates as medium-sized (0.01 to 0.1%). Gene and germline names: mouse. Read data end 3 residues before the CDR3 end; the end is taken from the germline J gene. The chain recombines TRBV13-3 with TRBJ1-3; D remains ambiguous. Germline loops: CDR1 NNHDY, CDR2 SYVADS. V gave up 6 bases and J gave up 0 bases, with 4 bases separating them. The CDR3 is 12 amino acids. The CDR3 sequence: CASKGSGNTLYF. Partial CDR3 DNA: TGTGCCAGCAAGGGTTCTGGAAATACG.

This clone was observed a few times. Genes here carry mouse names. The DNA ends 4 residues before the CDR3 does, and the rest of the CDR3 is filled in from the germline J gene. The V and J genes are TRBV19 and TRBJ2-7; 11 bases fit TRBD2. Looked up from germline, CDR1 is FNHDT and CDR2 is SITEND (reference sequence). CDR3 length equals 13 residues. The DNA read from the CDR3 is TGTGCCAGCAGCCGGGACTGGGGGTAT. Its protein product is CASSRDWGY. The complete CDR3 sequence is CASSRDWGYEQYF.

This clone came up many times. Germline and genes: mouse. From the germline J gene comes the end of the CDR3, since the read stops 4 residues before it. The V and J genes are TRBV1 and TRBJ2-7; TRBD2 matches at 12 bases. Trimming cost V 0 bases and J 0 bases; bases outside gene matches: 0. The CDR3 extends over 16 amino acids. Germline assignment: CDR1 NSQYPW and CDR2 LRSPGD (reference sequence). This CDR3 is CTCSAEDWGGSYEQYF. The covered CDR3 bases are TGCACCTGCAGTGCAGAGGACTGGGGGGGCTCCTAT.

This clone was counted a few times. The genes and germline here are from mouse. The CDR3 loop reads CASGDPSGTGGAVYEQYF. Incomplete CDR3 DNA: TGTGCCAGCGGTGATCCTTCCGGGACTGGGGGGGCGGTGTAT. The V gene is TRBV13-2, the J gene TRBJ2-7; TRBD2 matches 14 bases. The read is 4 residues too short to cover the CDR3 end, so that end is filled in from the germline J gene. This CDR3 region has 18 residues. The germline gives CDR1 NNHNN, CDR2 SYGAGS (reference sequence).

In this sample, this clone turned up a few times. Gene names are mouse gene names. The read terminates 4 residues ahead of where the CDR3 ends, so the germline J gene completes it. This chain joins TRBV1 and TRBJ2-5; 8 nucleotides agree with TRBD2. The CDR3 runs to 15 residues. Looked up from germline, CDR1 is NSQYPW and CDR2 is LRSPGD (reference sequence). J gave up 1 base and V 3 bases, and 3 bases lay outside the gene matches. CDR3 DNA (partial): TGCACCTGCAGTGCCCAACTGGGGGACCAAGAC. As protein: CTCSAQLGDQD. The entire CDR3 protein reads CTCSAQLGDQDTQYF.

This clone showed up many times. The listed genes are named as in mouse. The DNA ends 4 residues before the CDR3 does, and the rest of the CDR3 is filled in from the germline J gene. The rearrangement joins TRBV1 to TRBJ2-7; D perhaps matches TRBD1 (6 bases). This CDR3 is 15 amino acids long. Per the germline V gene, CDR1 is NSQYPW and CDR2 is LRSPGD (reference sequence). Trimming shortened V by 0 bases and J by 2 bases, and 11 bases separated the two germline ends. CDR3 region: CTCSADAAGAYEQYF. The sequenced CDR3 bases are TGCACCTGCAGTGCAGATGCGGCAGGGGCCTAT.

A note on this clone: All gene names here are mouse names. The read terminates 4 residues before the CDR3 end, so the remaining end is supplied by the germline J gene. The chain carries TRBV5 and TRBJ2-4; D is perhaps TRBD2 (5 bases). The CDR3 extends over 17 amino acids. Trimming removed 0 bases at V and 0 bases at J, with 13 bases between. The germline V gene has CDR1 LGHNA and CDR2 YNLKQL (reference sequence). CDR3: CASSQDLGGSSQNTLYF. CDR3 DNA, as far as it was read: TGTGCCAGCAGCCAAGACCTGGGAGGGTCTAGTCAAAAC.

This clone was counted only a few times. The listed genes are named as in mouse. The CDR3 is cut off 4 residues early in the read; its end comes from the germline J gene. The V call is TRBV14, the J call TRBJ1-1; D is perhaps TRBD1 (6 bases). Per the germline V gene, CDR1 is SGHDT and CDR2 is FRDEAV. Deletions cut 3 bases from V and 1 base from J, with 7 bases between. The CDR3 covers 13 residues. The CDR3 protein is CASSSGQNTEVFF. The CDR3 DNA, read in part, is TGTGCCAGCAGTTCGGGACAAAACACA.

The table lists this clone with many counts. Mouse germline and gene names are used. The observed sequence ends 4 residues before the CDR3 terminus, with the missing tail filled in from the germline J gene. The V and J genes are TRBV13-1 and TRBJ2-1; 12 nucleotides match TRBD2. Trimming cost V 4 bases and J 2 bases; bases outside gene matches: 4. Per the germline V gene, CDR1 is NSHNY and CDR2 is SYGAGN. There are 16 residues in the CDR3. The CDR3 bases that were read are TGTGCCAGCAGTTCCGGGACTGGGGGGTACTATGCT. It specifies CASSSGTGGYYA. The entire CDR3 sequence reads CASSSGTGGYYAEQFF.

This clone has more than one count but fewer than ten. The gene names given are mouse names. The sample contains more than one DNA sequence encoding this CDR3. CDR3 sequence: CASSHGTGGAETLYF. The DNA read from the CDR3 is TGTGCTAGCAGTCACGGGACGGGGGGGGCAGAA. The genes are TRBV29 and TRBJ2-3, with 7 positions matching TRBD2. The CDR3 end lies 4 residues beyond the end of the read and is filled in from the germline J gene. Germline V gene lookup returns CDR1 MSHET and CDR2 SYDVDS. Unmatched junction bases numbered 8, after V lost 5 bases and J lost 3 bases. The CDR3 consists of 15 residues.

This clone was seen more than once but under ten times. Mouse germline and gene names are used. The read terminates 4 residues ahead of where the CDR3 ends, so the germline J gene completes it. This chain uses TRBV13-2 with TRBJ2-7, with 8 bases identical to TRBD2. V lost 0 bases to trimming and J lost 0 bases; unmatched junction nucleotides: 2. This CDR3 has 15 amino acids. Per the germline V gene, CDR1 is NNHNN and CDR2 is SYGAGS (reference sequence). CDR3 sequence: CASGDAGLASYEQYF. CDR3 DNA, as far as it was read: TGTGCCAGCGGTGATGCGGGACTGGCCTCCTAT.

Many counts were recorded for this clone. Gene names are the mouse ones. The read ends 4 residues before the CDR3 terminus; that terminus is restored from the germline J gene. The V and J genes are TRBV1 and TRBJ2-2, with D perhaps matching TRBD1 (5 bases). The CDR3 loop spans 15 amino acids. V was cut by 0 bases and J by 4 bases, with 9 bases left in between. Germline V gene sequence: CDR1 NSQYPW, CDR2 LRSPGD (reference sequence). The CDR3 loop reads CTCSADRRGTGQLYF. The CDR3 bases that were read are TGCACCTGCAGTGCAGACAGGAGGGGCACCGGG.

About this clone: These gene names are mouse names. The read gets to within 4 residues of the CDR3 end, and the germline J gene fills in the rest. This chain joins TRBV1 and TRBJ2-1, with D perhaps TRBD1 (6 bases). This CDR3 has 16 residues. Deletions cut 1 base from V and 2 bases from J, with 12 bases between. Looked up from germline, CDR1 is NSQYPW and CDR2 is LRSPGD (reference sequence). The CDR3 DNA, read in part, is TGCACCTGCAGTGCAGCCCCGGGACAAGACTATGCT. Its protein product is CTCSAAPGQDYA. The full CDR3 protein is CTCSAAPGQDYAEQFF. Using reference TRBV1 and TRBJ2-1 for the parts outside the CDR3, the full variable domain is VTLLEQNPRWRLVPRGQAVNLRCILKNSQYPWMSWYQQDLQKQLQWLFTLRSPGDKEVKSLPGADYLATRVTDTELRLQVANMSQGRTLYCTCSAAPGQDYAEQFFGPGTRLTVL.

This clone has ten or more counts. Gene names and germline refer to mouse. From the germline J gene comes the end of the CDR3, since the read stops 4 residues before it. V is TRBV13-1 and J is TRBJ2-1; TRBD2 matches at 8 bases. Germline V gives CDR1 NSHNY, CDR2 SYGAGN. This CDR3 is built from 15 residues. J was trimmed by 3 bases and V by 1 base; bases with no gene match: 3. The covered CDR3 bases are TGTGCCAGCAGTGATCACTGGGGGCCCTATGCT. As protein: CASSDHWGPYA. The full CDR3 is CASSDHWGPYAEQFF.

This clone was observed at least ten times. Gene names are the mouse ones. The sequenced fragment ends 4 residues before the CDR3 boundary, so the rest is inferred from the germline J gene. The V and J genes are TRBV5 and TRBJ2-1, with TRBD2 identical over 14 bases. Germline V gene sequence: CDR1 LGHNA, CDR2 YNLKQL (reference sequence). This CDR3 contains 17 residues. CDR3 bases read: TGTGCCAGCAGCCAAGAGACGGGACTGGGGGGGCGGGCT. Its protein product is CASSQETGLGGRA. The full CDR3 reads CASSQETGLGGRAEQFF.

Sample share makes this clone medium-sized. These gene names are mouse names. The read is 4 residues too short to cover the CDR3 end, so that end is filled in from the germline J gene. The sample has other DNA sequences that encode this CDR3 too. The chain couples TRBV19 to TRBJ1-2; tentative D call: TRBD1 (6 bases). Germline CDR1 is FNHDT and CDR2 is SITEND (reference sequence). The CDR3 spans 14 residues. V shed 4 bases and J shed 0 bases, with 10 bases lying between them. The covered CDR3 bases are TGTGCCAGCAGTCGGGACACAGCAAACTCC. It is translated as CASSRDTANS. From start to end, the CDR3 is CASSRDTANSDYTF.